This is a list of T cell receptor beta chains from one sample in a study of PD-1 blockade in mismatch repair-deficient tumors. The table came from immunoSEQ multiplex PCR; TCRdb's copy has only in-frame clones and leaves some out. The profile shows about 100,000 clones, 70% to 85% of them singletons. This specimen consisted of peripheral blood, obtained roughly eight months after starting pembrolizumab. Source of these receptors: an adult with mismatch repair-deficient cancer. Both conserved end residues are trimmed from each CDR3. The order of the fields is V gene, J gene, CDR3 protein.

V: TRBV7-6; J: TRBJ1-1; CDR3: ASSLEYGGKTEAF
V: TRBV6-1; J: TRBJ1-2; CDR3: ASSESQVLPIYGYT
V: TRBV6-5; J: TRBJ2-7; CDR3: AICDGRYEQY
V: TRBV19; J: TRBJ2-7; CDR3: ASSSSSYEQY
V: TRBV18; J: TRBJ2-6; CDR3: ASSTTEGSGANVLT
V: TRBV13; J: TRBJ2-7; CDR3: ASSPTYRSPEQY
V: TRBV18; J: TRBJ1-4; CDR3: ASSLQALVDEKLF
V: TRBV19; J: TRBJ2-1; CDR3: ASSPTPTGYGGNEQF
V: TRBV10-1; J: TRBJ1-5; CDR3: ASSTGQGTNQPQH
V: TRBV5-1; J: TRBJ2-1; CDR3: ASSSAEGGSNEQF
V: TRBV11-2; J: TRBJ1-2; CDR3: ASSLERIANYGYT
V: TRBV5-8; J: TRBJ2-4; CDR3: ASSGPLARGDIQY
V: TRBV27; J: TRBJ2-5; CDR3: ASSLNRVDRGRPQETQY
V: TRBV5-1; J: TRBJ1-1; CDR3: ASSLNQATQSYTEAF
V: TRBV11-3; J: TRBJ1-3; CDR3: ASSLGRGTGNTIY
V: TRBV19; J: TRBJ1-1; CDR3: ASSIAAGTATEAF
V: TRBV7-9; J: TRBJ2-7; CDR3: ASSIIAGEIYEQY
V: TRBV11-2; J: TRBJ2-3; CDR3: ASSLVTSSTDTQY
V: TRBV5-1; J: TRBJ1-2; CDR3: ASSTTGSYGYT
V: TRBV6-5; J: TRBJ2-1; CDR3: ASSYETSGSPHEQF
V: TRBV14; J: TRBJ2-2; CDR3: ASSQDLGSSGELF
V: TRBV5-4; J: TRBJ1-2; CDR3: ASSSARDGYYGYT
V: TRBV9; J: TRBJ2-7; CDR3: ASSVEAGGGSYEQY
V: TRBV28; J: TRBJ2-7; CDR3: ASSSPRALGFYEQY
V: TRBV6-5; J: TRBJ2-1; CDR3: ASSQGNEQF
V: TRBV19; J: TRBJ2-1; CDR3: ASSILGLATDEQF
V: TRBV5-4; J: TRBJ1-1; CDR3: ASSLFATQNTEAF
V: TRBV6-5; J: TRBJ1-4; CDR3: ASSYFDGAGEKLF
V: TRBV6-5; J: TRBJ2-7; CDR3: ASSYFSGSSYEQY
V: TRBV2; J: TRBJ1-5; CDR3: ASSEQGRLQPQH
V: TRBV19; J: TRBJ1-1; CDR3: ASLKLGQLNTEAF
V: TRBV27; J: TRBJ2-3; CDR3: ASRKGLAGPHTQY
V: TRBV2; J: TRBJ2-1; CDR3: ASSVNRGKNYNEQF
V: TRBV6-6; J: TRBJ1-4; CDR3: ASSLETGIINEKLF
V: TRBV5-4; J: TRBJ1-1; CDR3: ASSPGQGAGMNTEAF
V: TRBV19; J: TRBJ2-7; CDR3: ASSQPGTGVDEQY
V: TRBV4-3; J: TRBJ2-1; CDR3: ASSQEGSSEQF
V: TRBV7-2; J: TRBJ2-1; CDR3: ASSLNPYNEQF
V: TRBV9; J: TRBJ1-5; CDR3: ASSVARTGGSNQPQH
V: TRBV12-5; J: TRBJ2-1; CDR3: ASGLAQGNEQF
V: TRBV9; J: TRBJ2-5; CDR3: ASSAQGLAGQETQY
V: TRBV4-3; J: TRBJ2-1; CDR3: ASSRWTSGIYEQF
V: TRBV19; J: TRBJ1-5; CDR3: ASSETGNGNQPQH
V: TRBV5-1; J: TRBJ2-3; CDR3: ASSLEPRSTDTQY
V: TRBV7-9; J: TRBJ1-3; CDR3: ASSLGLLSSGNTIY
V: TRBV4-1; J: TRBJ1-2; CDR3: ASSHLGTEELGGNGYT
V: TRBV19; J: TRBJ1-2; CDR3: ASRVGRYYGYT
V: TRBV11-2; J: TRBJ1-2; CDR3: ASSSQQGRGYT
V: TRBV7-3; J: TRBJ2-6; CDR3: ASSPKAHYSGANVLT
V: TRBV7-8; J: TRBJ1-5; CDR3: ASSLGGQGNQPQH
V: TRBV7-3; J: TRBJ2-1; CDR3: ASSFPGVNEQF
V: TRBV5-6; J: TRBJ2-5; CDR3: ASSSRTGGWETQY
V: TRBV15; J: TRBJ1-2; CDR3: ATSRSSLNRNYGYT
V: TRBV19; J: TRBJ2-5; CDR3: ASSRPGGDFNQETQY